This T cell receptor (beta chain) emerged from a study of T cell repertoires in cytomegalovirus infection. Turning to the study itself: From public TCR beta signatures came an indication of both CMV infection and matching HLA type. Study observations and caveats: Public TCR beta family frequency separated CMV-and-HLA carriers, including in an independent cohort. Clonotypes of TCR beta that were HLA-C-restricted and CMV-specific dominated the ex vivo response.

From the reads, TCRdb called clonotypes with MiXCR, one entry per CDR3 protein. The table lists 100,000 to 150,000 distinct CDR3 sequences, 20% to 30% of them singletons. CDR1 and CDR2 from the germline V gene are MNHNS and SASEGT. This CDR3 contains 16 residues. The V gene end was trimmed by 5 bases and the J gene end by 4 bases; junction bases not matched to a gene: 12. Many counts were recorded for this clonotype. Its target is not known. V is TRBV6-1 and J is TRBJ1-2, with 8 bases matching TRBD1. Sequencing was done on a sample of PBMCs, sequenced either directly or after in vitro stimulation (not recorded which). The sequence came from a human donor in good health (CMV status not recorded). Some clones in this sample may be carry-over from other donors' samples. The CDR3 spells CASSPTTGTGAYGYTF. The CDR3 DNA is TGTGCCAGCAGTCCCACTACCGGGACAGGAGCCTATGGCTACACCTTC.